Given below is one T cell receptor beta chain in context. The antigen is not known. The germline CDR1 and CDR2 sequences are LNHDA and SQIVND (reference sequence). V lost 3 bases, J lost 4 bases, and 5 bases stayed unmatched. The CDR3 has 14 amino acids. This sample is drawn from a study of long-term antiretroviral therapy in people with HIV. At survey level, the immunoSEQ assay was run in its v3.0 version. Some clones are missing from TCRdb's copy, which holds only in-frame ones; the method was immunoSEQ multiplex PCR. The sample lists more than 20,000 clones, about 86% occurring once. Study outcomes and limitations: Even long-term ART left TRB diversity below transplant donor controls, despite gains. Whichever time point was examined, clones expanded before ART dominated the repertoire. Researchers lacked any data on ART adherence, viral resistance or therapy changes.

Source: unsorted PBMCs, taken 1.3 years after starting antiretroviral therapy. The receptor comes from a man aged 55 to 70 with HIV. This chain links TRBV19 with TRBJ1-2; the match to TRBD1 covers 7 bases. The CDR3 here is CASSISAGGYGYTF. The CDR3 nucleotides read TGTGCCAGTAGTATTTCCGCAGGGGGCTATGGCTACACCTTC.